Described below is a single T cell receptor (beta chain) sequence and its context. This sample is part of a study of OX40 agonist ivuxolimab in advanced cancers. J was trimmed by 6 bases and V by 2 bases; bases with no gene match: 6. The CDR3 runs 14 residues. Germline V gene sequence: CDR1 MNHNY, CDR2 SVGAGI (reference sequence). The method was immunoSEQ multiplex PCR; TCRdb's version includes in-frame clones alone and lacks a portion of them. This repertoire shows some 37,000 clones, roughly three quarters found once; its top ten account for roughly 10%. The clonotype comes from an adult with an advanced solid tumor such as melanoma, head and neck, liver or kidney cancer. The chain joins TRBV6-6 to TRBJ1-2; TRBD1 matches 7 bases. The sample in question was CD4+ or CD8+ T cells sorted from blood, obtained in a trial of the OX40 agonist ivuxolimab. CDR3 nucleotide sequence: TGTGCCAGCAGTTACCCCGTCGACAGGGATGGCTACACCTTC. It translates to CASSYPVDRDGYTF.